A single sample is the source of the 22 T cell receptor beta chains below, sequenced in a study of long-term antiretroviral therapy in people with HIV. The immunoSEQ assay was v3.0, run at survey level. Libraries were prepared by immunoSEQ multiplex PCR; TCRdb keeps only in-frame clonotypes and omits some of them. The repertoire holds 25,000 to 35,000 clones, with almost 95% as singletons. This specimen was unsorted PBMCs, taken around 7.4 years after starting antiretroviral therapy. These receptors originate from a man over 45 with HIV.

The V gene is TRBV9, the J gene TRBJ2-2; D possibly matches TRBD1 or TRBD2 (5 bases each). The CDR3 spans 16 residues. Trimming pared 0 bases from V and 5 bases from J, leaving 14 bases between. Per the germline V gene, CDR1 is SGDLS and CDR2 is YYNGEE. The CDR3 reads CASSVGKGSGTGELFF. CDR3 DNA: TGTGCCAGCAGCGTAGGGAAGGGGAGCGGTACCGGGGAGCTGTTTTTT.

The chain combines TRBV4-3 with TRBJ1-6; 9 bases are a match to TRBD1. J lost 10 bases, V lost 4 bases, and 5 bases had no gene match. Looked up from germline, CDR1 is LGHNA and CDR2 is YSLEER. This CDR3 comprises 14 residues. The CDR3 region has the DNA TGCGCCAGCAGCCCCGGGACAGGGCTATCACCCCTCCACTTT. This encodes CASSPGTGLSPLHF.

The chain couples TRBV5-6 to TRBJ1-3, with D uncertain. Germline CDR1 reads SGHDT; CDR2 reads YYEEEE. V lost 0 bases and J lost 9, with 4 bases in between. The CDR3 contains 11 residues. The CDR3 sequence: CASSLGSTIYF. As DNA, the CDR3 is TGTGCCAGCAGCTTGGGGAGCACCATATATTTT.

J is TRBJ1-1 and V is TRBV9; D ambiguous. This CDR3 is 15 amino acids long. Germline lookup yields CDR1 SGDLS and CDR2 YYNGEE. V lost 0 bases and J 1 base, leaving 10 bases between the germline ends. CDR3 loop: CASSVGGSWNTEAFF. As DNA, the CDR3 is TGTGCCAGCAGCGTAGGAGGGTCGTGGAACACTGAAGCTTTCTTT.

This rearrangement joins TRBV7-9 to TRBJ2-5, with D possibly TRBD1 on 6 matching bases. The CDR3 runs to 14 residues. V dropped 4 bases and J dropped 0 bases, with 9 bases sitting between them. In germline, CDR1 is SEHNR, CDR2 FQNEAQ (reference sequence). The DNA of the CDR3 is TGTGCCAGCAGCTCCACAGGGTACCAAGAGACCCAGTACTTC. Protein sequence: CASSSTGYQETQYF.

This sequence joins TRBV19 and TRBJ1-1; possibly TRBD1 for D (6 bases). This CDR3 contains 13 residues. The ends were cut back, 3 bases at V and 3 bases at J, with 8 bases in the middle. Germline lookup yields CDR1 LNHDA and CDR2 SQIVND (reference sequence). This CDR3 is CASSISGDTEAFF. The CDR3 DNA follows: TGTGCCAGTAGTATTTCAGGGGACACTGAAGCTTTCTTT.

This clone was counted between two and nine times. V gene TRBV5-6 combines with J gene TRBJ2-1; 7 bases are a match to TRBD1. This CDR3 comprises 15 residues. With V trimmed by 0 bases and J by 2 bases, 2 bases remained unmatched. The germline gives CDR1 SGHDT, CDR2 YYEEEE. The CDR3: CASSLEGGAYNEQFF. Here the CDR3 DNA reads TGTGCCAGCAGCTTGGAAGGGGGCGCCTACAATGAGCAGTTCTTC.

The chain couples TRBV4-1 to TRBJ2-3; TRBD2 agrees at 10 bases. Germline V lookup: CDR1 MGHRA, CDR2 YSYEKL. Trimming took 3 bases from V and 3 from J; bases not matched to a gene: 15. The CDR3 covers 19 residues. The CDR3 region has the DNA TGCGCCAGCAGCCATGACGACTGGGGTAGCGGGGGGCAGACAGATACGCAGTATTTT. Amino acid sequence: CASSHDDWGSGGQTDTQYF.

In its sample, this clone was seen once. The J gene is TRBJ1-1, the V gene TRBV4-2; no firm D call. This CDR3 has 16 residues. V shed 0 bases and J shed 0 bases, with 11 bases lying between them. From germline, CDR1 is LGHNA and CDR2 YNFKEQ. CDR3 sequence (DNA): TGTGCCAGCAGCCAAGATTCGTACAGCTTGAACACTGAAGCTTTCTTT. Its translation is CASSQDSYSLNTEAFF.

The V and J genes are TRBV9 and TRBJ2-3, with 7 bases fitting TRBD2. Germline-derived CDR1 and CDR2 are SGDLS and YYNGEE. With V trimmed by 5 bases and J by 4 bases, 7 bases remained unmatched. The CDR3 has 14 amino acids. CDR3 DNA: TGTGCCAGCAGGGGGGAGCGGGGAGCAGATACGCAGTATTTT. Protein: CASRGERGADTQYF.

The table lists this clone with a few counts. The chain combines TRBV6-1 with TRBJ2-7, with D unresolved. The V end was cut by 0 bases, the J end by 4 bases, with 13 bases between. The CDR3 loop spans 15 amino acids. Germline lookup yields CDR1 MNHNS and CDR2 SASEGT. CDR3 in DNA: TGTGCCAGCAGTGAAGCGCTCCGGGTTTGGTACGAGCAGTACTTC. Translating gives CASSEALRVWYEQYF.

In nucleotides, the CDR3 is TGTGCCAGCAGGCTCACCGGGGAGCTGTTTTTT. Residues: CASRLTGELFF. The V gene is TRBV6-5, the J gene TRBJ2-2, with D hard to call. This CDR3 is built from 11 residues. The germline V gene has CDR1 MNHEY and CDR2 SVGAGI. Trimming cost V 6 bases and J 4 bases, with 3 bases left between them.

As regards this clone: The same CDR3 can be traced to other DNA sequences in this sample. The chain has TRBV4-3 and TRBJ2-2; 9 positions agree with TRBD1. The V and J ends lost 3 bases and 5 bases, in that order; junction bases with no gene match: 7. CDR1 LGHNA and CDR2 YSLEER come from the germline V gene. CDR3 length: 16 amino acids. CDR3 amino acids: CASSQDGTGSTGELFF. The CDR3 DNA follows: TGCGCCAGCAGCCAGGACGGGACAGGGAGTACCGGGGAGCTGTTTTTT.

The chain has TRBV11-2 and TRBJ1-2; the match to TRBD1 covers 8 bases. The germline V gene has CDR1 SGHAT and CDR2 FQNNGV. CDR3 length: 13 residues. V shed 1 base and J 6 bases; nucleotides not matched to a gene: 1. Written as DNA, the CDR3 is TGTGCCAGCAGCTTAGCAGGGGGCGATGGCTACACCTTC. Residues: CASSLAGGDGYTF.

This clone was detected once. Other DNA sequences within the sample encode an identical CDR3. V usage is TRBV19 and J usage is TRBJ1-1; no definite D call. CDR3 length: 13 residues. In germline, CDR1 is LNHDA, CDR2 SQIVND (reference sequence). Trimming removed 1 base at V and 3 bases at J, with 6 bases between. CDR3 DNA: TGTGCCAGTAGTATAGTACGGGACACTGAAGCTTTCTTT. This codes for CASSIVRDTEAFF.

This chain links TRBV6-5 with TRBJ1-1, with 9 positions matching TRBD1. CDR1 and CDR2 (germline): MNHEY, SVGAGI. The CDR3 spans 14 residues. V shed 2 bases and J 4 bases; nucleotides not matched to a gene: 2. CDR3 nucleotide sequence: TGTGCCAGCAGTTACGGGACAGGGTCCACTGAAGCTTTCTTT. The encoded protein is CASSYGTGSTEAFF.

The chain employs TRBV4-1 and TRBJ2-3; TRBD1 matches at 7 bases. The length of the CDR3 is 14 residues. The ends lost 2 bases at V and 10 bases at J; junction bases unmatched: 9. CDR1 and CDR2 from the germline V gene are MGHRA and YSYEKL. The CDR3 DNA is TGCGCCAGCAGCCAACTGGGGGACAGCATTGCGCAGTATTTT. Protein: CASSQLGDSIAQYF.

The J gene is TRBJ2-7, the V gene TRBV6-1, with TRBD1 matching 12 bases. V gave up 6 bases and J gave up 5 bases; unmatched junction bases: 5. Per the germline V gene, CDR1 is MNHNS and CDR2 is SASEGT. This CDR3 is 14 amino acids long. CDR3: CASSLGTGGDEQYF. The CDR3 DNA is TGTGCCAGCAGCCTCGGGACAGGGGGCGACGAGCAGTACTTC.

The chain is built from TRBV7-3 and TRBJ2-1; 8 positions match TRBD1. The ends lost 4 bases at V and 6 bases at J; junction bases unmatched: 14. CDR1 is SGHTA and CDR2 is FQGTGA in the germline V gene. This CDR3 is built from 17 residues. CDR3 sequence reads: CASSSPYGQGQSNEQFF. The CDR3 DNA reads as TGTGCCAGCAGCTCCCCCTACGGACAGGGTCAGAGCAATGAGCAGTTCTTC. The whole variable domain, filled in from reference TRBV7-3 and TRBJ2-1, reads GAGVSQTPSNKVTEKGKYVELRCDPISGHTALYWYRQSLGQGPEFLIYFQGTGAADDSGLPNDRFFAVRPEGSVSTLKIQRTERGDSAVYLCASSSPYGQGQSNEQFFGPGTRLTVL.

The rearrangement uses TRBV6-5 and TRBJ2-5; D is tentatively TRBD1 or TRBD2 (5 bases each). Germline V gives CDR1 MNHEY, CDR2 SVGAGI. The CDR3 runs to 14 residues. V dropped 0 bases and J dropped 5 bases, with 10 bases sitting between them. The CDR3 loop reads CASSYSSGLETQYF. As DNA, the CDR3 is TGTGCCAGCAGTTACTCCTCGGGGCTGGAGACCCAGTACTTC.

The V call is TRBV6-5, the J call TRBJ2-6; D ambiguous. Trimming left V 8 bases short and J 1 base short, with 6 bases between. Germline lookup yields CDR1 MNHEY and CDR2 SVGAGI. The CDR3 loop spans 13 amino acids. DNA for the CDR3: TGTGCCAGCTGCCCATCTGGGGCCAACGTCCTGACTTTC. It yields the protein CASCPSGANVLTF.

This sequence joins TRBV10-2 and TRBJ2-7; 8 positions agree with TRBD1. The CDR3 extends over 14 amino acids. Germline loops: CDR1 WSHSY, CDR2 SAAADI. Trimming removed 4 bases from V and 2 bases from J; junction bases left unmatched: 4. The CDR3 loop reads CASSGSGGTYEQYF. The CDR3 region has the DNA TGCGCCAGCAGTGGTTCAGGGGGCACCTACGAGCAGTACTTC.